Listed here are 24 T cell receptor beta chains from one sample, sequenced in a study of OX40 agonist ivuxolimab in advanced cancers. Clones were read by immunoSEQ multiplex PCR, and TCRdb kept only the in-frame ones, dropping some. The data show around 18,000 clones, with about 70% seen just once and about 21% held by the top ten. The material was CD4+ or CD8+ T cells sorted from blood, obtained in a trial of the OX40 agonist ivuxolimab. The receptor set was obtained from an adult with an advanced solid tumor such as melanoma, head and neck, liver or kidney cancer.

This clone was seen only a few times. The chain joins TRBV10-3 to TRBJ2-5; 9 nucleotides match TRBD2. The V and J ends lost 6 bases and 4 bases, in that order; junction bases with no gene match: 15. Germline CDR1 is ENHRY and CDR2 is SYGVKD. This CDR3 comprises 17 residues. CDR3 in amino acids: CAISGNVVAGEGETQYF. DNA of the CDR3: TGTGCCATCAGCGGGAACGTGGTAGCGGGAGAGGGAGAGACCCAGTACTTC.

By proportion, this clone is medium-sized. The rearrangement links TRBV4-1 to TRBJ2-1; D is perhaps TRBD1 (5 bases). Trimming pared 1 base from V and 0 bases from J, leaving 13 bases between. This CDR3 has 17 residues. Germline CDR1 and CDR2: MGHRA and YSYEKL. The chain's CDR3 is CASSQVEQVLSYNEQFF. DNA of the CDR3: TGCGCCAGCAGCCAAGTAGAACAGGTTCTCTCCTACAATGAGCAGTTCTTC.

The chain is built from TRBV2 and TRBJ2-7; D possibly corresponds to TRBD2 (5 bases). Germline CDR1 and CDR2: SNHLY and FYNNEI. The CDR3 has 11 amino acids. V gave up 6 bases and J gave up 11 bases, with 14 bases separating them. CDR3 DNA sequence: TGTGCCAGCAGCGGCGGGCTAACGAAGTACTTC. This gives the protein CASSGGLTKYF.

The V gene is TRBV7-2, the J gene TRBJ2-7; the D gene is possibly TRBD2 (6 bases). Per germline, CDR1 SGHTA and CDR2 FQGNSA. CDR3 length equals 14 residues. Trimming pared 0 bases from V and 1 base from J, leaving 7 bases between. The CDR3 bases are TGTGCCAGCAGCTTAGCTAGCGGATCCTACGAGCAGTACTTC. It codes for CASSLASGSYEQYF.

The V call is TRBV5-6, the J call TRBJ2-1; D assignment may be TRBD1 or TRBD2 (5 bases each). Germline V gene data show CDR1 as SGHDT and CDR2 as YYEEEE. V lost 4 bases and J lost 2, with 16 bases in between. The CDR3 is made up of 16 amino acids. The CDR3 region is CASSLGTRDTYNEQFF. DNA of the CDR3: TGTGCCAGCAGCCTCGGGACCCGAGACACCTACAATGAGCAGTTCTTC.

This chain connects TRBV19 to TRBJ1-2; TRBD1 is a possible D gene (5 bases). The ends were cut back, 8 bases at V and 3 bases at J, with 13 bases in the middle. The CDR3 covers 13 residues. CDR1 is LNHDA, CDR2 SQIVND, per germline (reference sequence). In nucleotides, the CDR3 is TGTGCCAGTCAAAGGTCGGGGGACTATGGCTACACCTTC. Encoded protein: CASQRSGDYGYTF. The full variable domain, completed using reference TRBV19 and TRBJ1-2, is DGGITQSPKYLFRKEGQNVTLSCEQNLNHDAMYWYRQDPGQGLRLIYYSQIVNDFQKGDIAEGYSVSREKKESFPLTVTSAQKNPTAFYLCASQRSGDYGYTFGSGTRLTVV.

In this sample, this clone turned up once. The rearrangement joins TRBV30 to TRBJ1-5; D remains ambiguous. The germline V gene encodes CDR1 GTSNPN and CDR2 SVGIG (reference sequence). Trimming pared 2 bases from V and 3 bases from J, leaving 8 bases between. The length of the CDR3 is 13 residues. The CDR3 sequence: CAWSSAHNQPQHF. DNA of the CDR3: TGTGCCTGGAGTAGCGCTCACAATCAGCCCCAGCATTTT.

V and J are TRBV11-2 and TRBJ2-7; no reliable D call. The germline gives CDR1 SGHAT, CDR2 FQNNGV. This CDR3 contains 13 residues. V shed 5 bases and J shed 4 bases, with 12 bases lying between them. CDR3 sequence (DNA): TGTGCCAGCAGCCCCTACCCGGGTTACGAGCAGTACTTC. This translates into CASSPYPGYEQYF.

The CDR3 spells CASSQRGNTEAFF. CDR3 sequence (DNA): TGCGCCAGCAGCCAACGGGGGAACACTGAAGCTTTCTTT. The chain links TRBV4-1 to TRBJ1-1, with D unclear. Germline V gives CDR1 MGHRA, CDR2 YSYEKL. The CDR3 extends over 13 amino acids. Trimming removed 2 bases from V and 1 base from J, with 5 bases in between.

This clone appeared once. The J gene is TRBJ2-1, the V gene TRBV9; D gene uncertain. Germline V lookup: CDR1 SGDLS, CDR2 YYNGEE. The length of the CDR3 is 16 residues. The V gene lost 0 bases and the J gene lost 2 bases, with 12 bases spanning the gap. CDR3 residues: CASSVGRTFPYNEQFF. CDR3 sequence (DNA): TGTGCCAGCAGCGTAGGTAGAACTTTTCCCTACAATGAGCAGTTCTTC.

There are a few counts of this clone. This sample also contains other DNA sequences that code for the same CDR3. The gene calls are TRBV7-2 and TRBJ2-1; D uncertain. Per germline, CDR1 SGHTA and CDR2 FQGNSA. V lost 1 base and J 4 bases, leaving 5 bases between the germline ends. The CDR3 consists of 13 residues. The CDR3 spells CASSLDSYNEQFF. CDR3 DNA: TGTGCCAGCAGCTTAGACAGTTACAATGAGCAGTTCTTC.

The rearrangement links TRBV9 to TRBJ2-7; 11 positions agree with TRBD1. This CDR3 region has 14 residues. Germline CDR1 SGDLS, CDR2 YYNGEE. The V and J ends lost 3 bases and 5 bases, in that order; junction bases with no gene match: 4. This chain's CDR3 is CASSGGTGGDEQYF. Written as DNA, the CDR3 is TGTGCCAGCAGCGGCGGGACAGGGGGTGACGAGCAGTACTTC.

DNA of the CDR3: TGCGCCAGCAGCTCGACTAGCGAGACCTACAATGAGCAGTTCTTC. Translation: CASSSTSETYNEQFF. V and J are TRBV5-1 and TRBJ2-1, with TRBD2 matching 8 bases. The CDR3 totals 15 residues. The V gene end was trimmed by 3 bases and the J gene end by 2 bases; junction bases not matched to a gene: 4. CDR1 SGHRS and CDR2 YFSETQ come from the germline V gene.

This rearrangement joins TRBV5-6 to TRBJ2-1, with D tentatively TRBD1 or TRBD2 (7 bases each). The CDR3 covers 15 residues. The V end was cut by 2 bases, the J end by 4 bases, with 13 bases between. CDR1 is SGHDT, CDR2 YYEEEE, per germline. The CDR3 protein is CASSFSGTAYNEQFF. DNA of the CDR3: TGTGCCAGCAGCTTCAGCGGGACAGCTTACAATGAGCAGTTCTTC.

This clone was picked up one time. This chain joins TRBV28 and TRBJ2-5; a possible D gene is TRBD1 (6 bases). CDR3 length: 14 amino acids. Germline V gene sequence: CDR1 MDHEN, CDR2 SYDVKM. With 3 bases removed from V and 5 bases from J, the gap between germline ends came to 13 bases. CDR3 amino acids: CASSFAGAGETQYF. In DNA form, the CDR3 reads TGTGCCAGCAGTTTCGCAGGGGCTGGGGAGACCCAGTACTTC. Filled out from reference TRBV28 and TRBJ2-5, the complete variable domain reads DVKVTQSSRYLVKRTGEKVFLECVQDMDHENMFWYRQDPGLGLRLIYFSYDVKMKEKGDIPEGYSVSREKKERFSLILESASTNQTSMYLCASSFAGAGETQYFGPGTRLLVL.

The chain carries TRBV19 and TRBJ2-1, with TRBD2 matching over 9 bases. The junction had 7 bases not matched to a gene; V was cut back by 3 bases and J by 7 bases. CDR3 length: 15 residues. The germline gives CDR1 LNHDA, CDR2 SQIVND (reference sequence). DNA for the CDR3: TGTGCCAGTAGTATTATACTAGCGGGCTTGAATGAGCAGTTCTTC. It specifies CASSIILAGLNEQFF.

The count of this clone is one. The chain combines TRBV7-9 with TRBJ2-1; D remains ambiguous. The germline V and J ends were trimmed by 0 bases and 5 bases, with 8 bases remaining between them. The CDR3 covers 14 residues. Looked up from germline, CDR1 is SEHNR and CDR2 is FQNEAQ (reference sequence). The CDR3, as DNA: TGTGCCAGCAGCTTAGCGCAGCTTAACAATGAGCAGTTCTTC. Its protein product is CASSLAQLNNEQFF.

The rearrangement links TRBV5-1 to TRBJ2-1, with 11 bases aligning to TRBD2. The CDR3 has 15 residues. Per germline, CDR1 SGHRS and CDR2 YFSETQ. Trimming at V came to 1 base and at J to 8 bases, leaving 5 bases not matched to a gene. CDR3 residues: CASSLTTSGSYEQFF. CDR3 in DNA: TGCGCCAGCAGCTTGACAACTAGCGGGAGCTATGAGCAGTTCTTC.

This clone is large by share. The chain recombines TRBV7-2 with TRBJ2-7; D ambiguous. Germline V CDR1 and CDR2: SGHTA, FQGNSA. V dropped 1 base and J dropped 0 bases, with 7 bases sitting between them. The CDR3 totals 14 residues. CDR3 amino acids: CASSLGLSSYEQYF. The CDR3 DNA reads TGTGCCAGCAGCTTAGGCTTGAGCTCCTACGAGCAGTACTTC.

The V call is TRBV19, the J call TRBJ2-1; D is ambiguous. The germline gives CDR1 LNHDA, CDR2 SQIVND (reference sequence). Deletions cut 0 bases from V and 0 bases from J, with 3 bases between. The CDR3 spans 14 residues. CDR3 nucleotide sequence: TGTGCCAGTAGTATAGAAGCCTCCTACAATGAGCAGTTCTTC. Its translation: CASSIEASYNEQFF.

The CDR3 nucleotides are TGTGCCAGCAGCTTCACCGGGGAGCTGTTTTTT. Encoded protein: CASSFTGELFF. The J gene is TRBJ2-2, the V gene TRBV11-2; D is ambiguous. V was clipped by 3 bases and J by 4 bases, with 0 bases between them. The V gene's germline CDR1 is SGHAT and CDR2 FQNNGV. This CDR3 is 11 amino acids long.

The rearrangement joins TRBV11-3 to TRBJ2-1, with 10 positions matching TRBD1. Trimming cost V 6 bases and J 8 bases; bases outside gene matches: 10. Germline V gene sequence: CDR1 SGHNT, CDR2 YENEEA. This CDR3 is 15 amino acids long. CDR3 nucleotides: TGTGCCAGCAGTTTGGGACAGGGGTTATTGGATGAGCAGTTCTTC. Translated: CASSLGQGLLDEQFF.

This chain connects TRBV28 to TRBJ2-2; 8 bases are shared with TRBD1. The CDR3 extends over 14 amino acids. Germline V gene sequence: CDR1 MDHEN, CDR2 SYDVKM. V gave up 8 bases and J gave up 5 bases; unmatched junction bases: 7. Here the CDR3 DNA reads TGTGCCAGCTACGGACAGGGTTGGACCGGGGAGCTGTTTTTT. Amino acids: CASYGQGWTGELFF. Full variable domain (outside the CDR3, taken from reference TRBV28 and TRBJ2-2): DVKVTQSSRYLVKRTGEKVFLECVQDMDHENMFWYRQDPGLGLRLIYFSYDVKMKEKGDIPEGYSVSREKKERFSLILESASTNQTSMYLCASYGQGWTGELFFGEGSRLTVL.

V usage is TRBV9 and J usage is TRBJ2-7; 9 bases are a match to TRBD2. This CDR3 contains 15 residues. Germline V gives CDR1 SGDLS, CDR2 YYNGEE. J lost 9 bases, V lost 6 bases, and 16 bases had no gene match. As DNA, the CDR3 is TGTGCCAGCACTTTAACTAGCGGGCCCCTTTCGACGCAGTACTTC. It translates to CASTLTSGPLSTQYF.